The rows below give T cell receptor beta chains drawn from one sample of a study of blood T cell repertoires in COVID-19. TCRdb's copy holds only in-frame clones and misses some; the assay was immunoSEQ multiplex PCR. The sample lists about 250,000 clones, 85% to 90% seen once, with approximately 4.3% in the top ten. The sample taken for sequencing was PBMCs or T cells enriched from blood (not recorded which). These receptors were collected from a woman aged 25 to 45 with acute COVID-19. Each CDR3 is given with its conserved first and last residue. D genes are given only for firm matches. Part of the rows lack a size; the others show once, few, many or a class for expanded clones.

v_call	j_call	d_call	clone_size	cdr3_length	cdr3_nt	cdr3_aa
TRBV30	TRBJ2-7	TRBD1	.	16	TGTGCCTGGAGGACTAACGACAGGGGAGGCTCCTACGAGCAGTACTTC	CAWRTNDRGGSYEQYF
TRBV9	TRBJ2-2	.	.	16	TGTGCCAGCAGCGCCCAAGGGGCAGCCAACACCGGGGAGCTGTTTTTT	CASSAQGAANTGELFF
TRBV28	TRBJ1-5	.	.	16	TGTGCCAGCAGTTCCTACGGGCCCGGGATTCAGCAGCCCCAGCATTTT	CASSSYGPGIQQPQHF
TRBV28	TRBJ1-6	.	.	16	TGTGCCAGCAGTTACAGGGACCATCCCTATAATTCACCCCTCCACTTT	CASSYRDHPYNSPLHF
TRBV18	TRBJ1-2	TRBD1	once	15	TGTGCCAGCTCACCTCCCGGGACAGAGTCCTATGGCTACACCTTC	CASSPPGTESYGYTF
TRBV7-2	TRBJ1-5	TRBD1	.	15	TGTGCCAGCAGCTTTGGACAGGGGTTTCGTCAGCCCCAGCATTTT	CASSFGQGFRQPQHF
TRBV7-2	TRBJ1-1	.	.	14	TGTGCCAGCAGCTTGGGAGGAGAGCTCACTGAAGCTTTCTTT	CASSLGGELTEAFF
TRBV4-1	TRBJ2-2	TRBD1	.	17	TGCGCCAGCAGCCAAGTCAGGACAGGGATCTACACCGGGGAGCTGTTTTTT	CASSQVRTGIYTGELFF
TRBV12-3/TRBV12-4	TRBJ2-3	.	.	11	TGTGCCAGCAGTTCAAGCGGGTTCCAGTATTTT	CASSSSGFQYF
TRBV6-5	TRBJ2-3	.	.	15	TGTGCCAGCATCCCCCACAGGGCCGGTGAGGATACGCAGTATTTT	CASIPHRAGEDTQYF
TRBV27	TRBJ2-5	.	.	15	TGTGCCAGCAGTTTATACGGGGGGCTCAAAGAGACCCAGTACTTC	CASSLYGGLKETQYF
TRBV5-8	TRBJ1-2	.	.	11	TGTGCCAGCAGCTTCGCGGGTGGCTACACCTTC	CASSFAGGYTF
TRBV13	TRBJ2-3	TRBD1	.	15	TGTGCCAGCAGCTTTGTGACAGGGGGATCAGATACGCAGTATTTT	CASSFVTGGSDTQYF
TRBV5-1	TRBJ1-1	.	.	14	TGCGCCAGCCGCCGGGAATTACAGGGCTCTGAAGCTTTCTTT	CASRRELQGSEAFF
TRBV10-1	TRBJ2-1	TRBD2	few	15	TGCGCCAGCAGTGAGTCCGGGGGGGCCTACAATGAGCAGTTCTTC	CASSESGGAYNEQFF
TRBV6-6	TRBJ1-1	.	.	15	TGTGCCAGCAGTTACGCCAGGGGACAGAACACTGAAGCTTTCTTT	CASSYARGQNTEAFF
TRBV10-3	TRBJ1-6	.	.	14	TGTGCCATCAGTGAGGGAGGCTGGAATTCACCCCTCCACTTT	CAISEGGWNSPLHF
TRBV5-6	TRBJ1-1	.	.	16	TGTGCCAGCAGCTTGGTGACAGCCGGTGGGGGGACTGAAGCTTTCTTT	CASSLVTAGGGTEAFF
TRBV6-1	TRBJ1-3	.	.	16	TGTGCCAGCAGTGAACTAACAGGGCGGTCTGGAAACACCATATATTTT	CASSELTGRSGNTIYF
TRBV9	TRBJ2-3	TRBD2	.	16	TGTGCCAGCAGCGTATACGGGGGGGCTGGCACAGATACGCAGTATTTT	CASSVYGGAGTDTQYF
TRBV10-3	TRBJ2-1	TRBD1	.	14	TGTGCCATCAGTGAGGGGAGACAGGGGGGTGAGCAGTTCTTC	CAISEGRQGGEQFF
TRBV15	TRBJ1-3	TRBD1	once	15	TGTGCCACCAGCTTGGACAGGGACCCTGGAAACACCATATATTTT	CATSLDRDPGNTIYF
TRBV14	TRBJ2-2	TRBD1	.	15	TGTGCCAGCAGCCTGACAGGGGGTTACACCGGGGAGCTGTTTTTT	CASSLTGGYTGELFF
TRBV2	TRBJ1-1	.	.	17	TGTGCCAGCAGTGATTTTCAGGGACTATTTCAGAACACTGAAGCTTTCTTT	CASSDFQGLFQNTEAFF
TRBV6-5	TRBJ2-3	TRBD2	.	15	TGTGCCAGCAGGAGCGGGGCGGACTTTCGAGATACGCAGTATTTT	CASRSGADFRDTQYF
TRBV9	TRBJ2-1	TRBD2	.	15	TGTGCCAGCAGCGGATTAGCGGGGAGACACAATGAGCAGTTCTTC	CASSGLAGRHNEQFF
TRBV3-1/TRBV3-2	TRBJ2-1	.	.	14	TGTGCCAGCAGCCGCCCTCTGGGCAACAATGAGCAGTTCTTC	CASSRPLGNNEQFF
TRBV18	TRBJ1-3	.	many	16	TGTGCCAGCTCACCCTCTCGGGGATACTCTGGAAACACCATATATTTT	CASSPSRGYSGNTIYF
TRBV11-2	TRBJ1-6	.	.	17	TGTGCCAGCAGCGCCGGCGTTGGGCCGCTTAATAATTCACCCCTCCACTTT	CASSAGVGPLNNSPLHF
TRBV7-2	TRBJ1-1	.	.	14	TGTGCCAGCAGCTTAGGCCGGGTGAACACTGAAGCTTTCTTT	CASSLGRVNTEAFF